This entry describes one TCR beta chain. This sample was included in a study of blood T cell repertoires in COVID-19. Either two negative PCRs, clearance, or symptom resolution qualified Cohort 3 donors as recovered. Clones were sequenced by immunoSEQ multiplex PCR, and TCRdb holds only the in-frame ones, with some missing. Of over 140,000 clones listed, 60% to 80% are singletons. This clonotype originated in a woman aged 50 to 60 who had recovered from COVID-19. The material sequenced was PBMCs or T cells enriched from blood (not recorded which).

The CDR3 DNA is TGCGCCAGCAGGGGGGACATTGGGATTTCTAACTATGGCTACACCTTC. It translates to CASRGDIGISNYGYTF. V and J are TRBV5-1 and TRBJ1-2, with D possibly being TRBD1 (6 bases). V lost 5 bases and J 0 bases, leaving 17 bases between the germline ends. The CDR3 totals 16 residues. Germline V gene lookup returns CDR1 SGHRS and CDR2 YFSETQ. Full variable domain (missing parts from reference TRBV5-1 and TRBJ1-2): KAGVTQTPRYLIKTRGQQVTLSCSPISGHRSVSWYQQTPGQGLQFLFEYFSETQRNKGNFPGRFSGRQFSNSRSEMNVSTLELGDSALYLCASRGDIGISNYGYTFGSGTRLTVV.